This T cell receptor beta chain was retrieved from a study of T cell responses to AZD1222 COVID-19 vaccine. The germline V and J ends were trimmed by 0 bases and 7 bases, with 16 bases remaining between them. The CDR3 has 15 amino acids. Germline V gives CDR1 SGDLS, CDR2 YYNGEE. TCRdb keeps only in-frame clones here, not all; method: immunoSEQ multiplex PCR. Among around 170,000 clones listed, approximately 91% were seen once. The receptor's source is an adult in good health. The J gene is TRBJ1-2, the V gene TRBV9; D might be TRBD1 (6 bases). The sample was peripheral blood, taken on day 0 of AZD1222 vaccination. The DNA of the CDR3 is TGTGCCAGCAGCGTAGCGGGCAGGGGTGACGGTGGCTACACCTTC. The encoded protein is CASSVAGRGDGGYTF.